These 18 T cell receptor beta chains were all obtained from the same sample, sequenced in a study of T cell responses to AZD1222 COVID-19 vaccine (dated by TCRdb to 2020 to 2023). The protocol used for the library was the immunoSEQ multiplex PCR assay. The source is immuneACCESS, and TCRdb retained only in-frame sequences with V and J called. Part of the clones is not carried over; for the studies checked, unresolved V genes explain less than half of this, and the remainder is unexplained. The sample includes approximately 52,000 clones, with about 87% observed a single time. Roughly 2.7% of the sample is in the top ten clones. The sample's time point label, decoded: about 28 days (+/-7) after the second vaccine dose. The sample consisted of peripheral blood, taken 28 days after the second AZD1222 dose. The receptors shown here come from an adult who received the AZD1222 COVID-19 vaccine.

The chain recombines TRBV4-2 with TRBJ2-7; 14 bases line up with TRBD2. In germline, CDR1 is LGHNA, CDR2 YNFKEQ. CDR3 length equals 15 residues. V lost 3 bases to trimming and J lost 6 bases; unmatched junction nucleotides: 4. The CDR3 spells CASSQGLAGVGEQYF. DNA for the CDR3: TGTGCCAGCAGCCAGGGACTAGCGGGAGTCGGCGAGCAGTACTTC.

The V call is TRBV5-1, the J call TRBJ1-1; possible D gene TRBD1, 5 bases. Germline V gives CDR1 SGHRS, CDR2 YFSETQ. Trimming pared 4 bases from V and 5 bases from J, leaving 12 bases between. This CDR3 is 13 amino acids long. CDR3 sequence reads: CASSISGGTEAFF. In DNA, the CDR3 is TGCGCCAGCAGCATCTCCGGGGGGACTGAAGCTTTCTTT.

This clone occurred once. This sequence joins TRBV3-1 (or the pseudogene TRBV3-2) and TRBJ1-4; the match to TRBD1 covers 7 bases. This CDR3 is 13 amino acids long. In germline, CDR1 is LGHDT, CDR2 YNNKEL (reference sequence). J lost 8 bases, V lost 5 bases, and 5 bases had no gene match. The CDR3 coding sequence is TGTGCCAGCAGCGACAGGGTTGGAGAAAAACTGTTTTTT. Amino acid sequence: CASSDRVGEKLFF.

The chain recombines TRBV6-2 or TRBV6-3 with TRBJ2-5; 9 bases fit TRBD2. With V trimmed by 2 bases and J by 5 bases, 6 bases remained unmatched. The CDR3 length is 15 residues. From germline, CDR1 is MNHEY and CDR2 SVGEGT. CDR3 loop: CASSYVGREGETQYF. The CDR3 DNA reads TGTGCCAGCAGTTACGTTGGGCGGGAGGGCGAGACCCAGTACTTC.

V gene TRBV9 combines with J gene TRBJ2-1; 7 bases are a match to TRBD2. The CDR3 covers 17 residues. Looked up from germline, CDR1 is SGDLS and CDR2 is YYNGEE. Trimming at V came to 4 bases and at J to 8 bases, leaving 18 bases not matched to a gene. In DNA, the CDR3 is TGTGCCAGCAGCCCCCGCGAGCGGGGTCTCCCTAGTGATGAGCAGTTCTTC. Translated: CASSPRERGLPSDEQFF.

The genes are TRBV6-5 and TRBJ2-7; 13 positions agree with TRBD2. Germline-derived CDR1 and CDR2 are MNHEY and SVGAGI. This CDR3 has 13 amino acids. V trimming: 6 bases; J trimming: 4 bases; junction bases outside the gene matches: 0. The CDR3 protein is CASRTSGRYEQYF. Here the CDR3 DNA reads TGTGCCAGCAGGACTAGCGGGAGGTACGAGCAGTACTTC.

The rearrangement uses TRBV5-1 and TRBJ2-5, with a weak D call TRBD2 (5 bases). CDR3 size: 13 residues. V was pared by 4 bases and J by 5 bases, with 12 bases between. Germline CDR1 and CDR2: SGHRS and YFSETQ. DNA for the CDR3: TGCGCCAGCAGCCCGGGTTGGGAGGAGACCCAGTACTTC. As protein: CASSPGWEETQYF.

The chain is built from TRBV7-9 and TRBJ2-7, with 7 positions matching TRBD2. In germline, CDR1 is SEHNR, CDR2 FQNEAQ (reference sequence). V lost 7 bases to trimming and J lost 2 bases; unmatched junction nucleotides: 8. This CDR3 has 14 residues. DNA of the CDR3: TGTGCCAGCACGGCCTCTAGCGGTGCCTACGAGCAGTACTTC. It encodes CASTASSGAYEQYF.

The chain couples TRBV11-3 to TRBJ2-7, with 8 bases lining up with TRBD1. This CDR3 is built from 17 residues. V dropped 0 bases and J dropped 0; count of bases not matched to a gene: 7. Germline V CDR1 and CDR2: SGHNT, YENEEA. CDR3 amino acids: CASSLDGQGTSSYEQYF. The CDR3 region has the DNA TGTGCCAGCAGCTTAGACGGACAGGGAACCAGCTCCTACGAGCAGTACTTC.

The genes are TRBV7-9 and TRBJ2-3, with 10 bases lining up with TRBD2. The CDR3 has 15 amino acids. The ends lost 4 bases at V and 2 bases at J; junction bases unmatched: 3. Germline V CDR1 and CDR2: SEHNR, FQNEAQ (reference sequence). The CDR3 coding sequence is TGTGCCAGCAGCTCGCTAGCGGGGGCCACAGATACGCAGTATTTT. As protein: CASSSLAGATDTQYF.

The rearrangement links TRBV19 to TRBJ2-3; 8 bases align to TRBD1. CDR1 is LNHDA and CDR2 is SQIVND in the germline V gene (reference sequence). The CDR3 consists of 14 residues. V trimming: 5 bases; J trimming: 5 bases; junction bases outside the gene matches: 6. The DNA for the CDR3 is TGTGCCAGTAGTCCCCGAACAGGGGGAGATACGCAGTATTTT. This codes for CASSPRTGGDTQYF.

The V call is TRBV3-1 (or the pseudogene TRBV3-2), the J call TRBJ2-7; D is unclear. Germline V CDR1 and CDR2: LGHDT, YNNKEL (reference sequence). V was trimmed by 3 bases and J by 6 bases, leaving 9 bases between them. The CDR3 consists of 12 residues. The CDR3 loop reads CASSHAAAEQYF. CDR3 nucleotides: TGTGCCAGCAGCCATGCTGCGGCCGAGCAGTACTTC.

The chain couples TRBV2 to TRBJ2-4; 10 nucleotides align to TRBD2. This CDR3 has 16 amino acids. Trimming cost V 0 bases and J 7 bases; bases outside gene matches: 6. Germline CDR1 is SNHLY and CDR2 is FYNNEI. CDR3: CASSEARLAGVNIQYF. DNA of the CDR3: TGTGCCAGCAGTGAAGCGCGGCTAGCGGGAGTGAACATTCAGTACTTC.

The chain is built from TRBV9 and TRBJ2-3; perhaps TRBD1 as D (6 bases). The CDR3 length is 15 residues. Trimming took off 3 bases at V and 3 bases at J, with 14 bases between the two ends. Per the germline V gene, CDR1 is SGDLS and CDR2 is YYNGEE. CDR3 loop: CASSGGPARTDTQYF. The CDR3 DNA reads as TGTGCCAGCAGCGGGGGGCCAGCCCGGACAGATACGCAGTATTTT. The full variable domain, completed using reference TRBV9 and TRBJ2-3, is DSGVTQTPKHLITATGQRVTLRCSPRSGDLSVYWYQQSLDQGLQFLIQYYNGEERAKGNILERFSAQQFPDLHSELNLSSLELGDSALYFCASSGGPARTDTQYFGPGTRLTVL.

The chain combines TRBV20-1 with TRBJ1-6; D is unresolved. The CDR3 contains 14 residues. Germline V gene lookup returns CDR1 DFQATT and CDR2 SNEGSKA (reference sequence). Trimming took off 3 bases at V and 3 bases at J, with 9 bases between the two ends. The CDR3 DNA sequence: TGCAGTGCTAGTGGGCAGCACTATAATTCACCCCTCCACTTT. It yields the protein CSASGQHYNSPLHF.

The rearrangement joins TRBV11-2 to TRBJ1-1; possibly TRBD1 for D (5 bases). Germline CDR1 SGHAT, CDR2 FQNNGV. The V gene lost 0 bases and the J gene lost 3 bases, with 8 bases spanning the gap. This CDR3 contains 14 residues. The CDR3 sequence is CASSLDRADTEAFF. The CDR3 region has the DNA TGTGCCAGCAGCTTAGACAGGGCGGACACTGAAGCTTTCTTT.

The chain uses TRBV28 and TRBJ2-2; tentatively, D is TRBD1 (7 bases). Germline CDR1 reads MDHEN; CDR2 reads SYDVKM. The CDR3 is 15 amino acids. The ends were cut back, 5 bases at V and 8 bases at J, with 18 bases in the middle. CDR3 sequence (DNA): TGTGCCAGCAGTCCGTCGACAGGGAGGATTGGGGAGCTGTTTTTT. Translated, it gives CASSPSTGRIGELFF.

V is TRBV28 and J is TRBJ2-7, with D uncertain. This CDR3 has 10 amino acids. With 3 bases removed from V and 5 bases from J, the gap between germline ends came to 2 bases. The germline gives CDR1 MDHEN, CDR2 SYDVKM. CDR3 sequence: CASSFNEQYF. DNA of the CDR3: TGTGCCAGCAGTTTTAACGAGCAGTACTTC.